A selection of T cell receptor beta chains follows, all from one sample in a study of vaccination effects on CD4 cells after COVID-19. Data came from immunoSEQ multiplex PCR; TCRdb stores just in-frame clones and leaves some out. The table has tens of thousands of clones, roughly four fifths seen once. What these receptors recognize is not known. This material consisted of CD4+ T cells from PBMCs cultured with HCoV-229E spike peptides, taken before COVID-19 vaccination. These receptors were collected from a human donor who received a COVID-19 vaccine. Both conserved end residues are part of each CDR3. Fields, in order: J gene, D gene, clone size, V gene, CDR3 protein, CDR3 DNA. A D gene is named only where the DNA matches it firmly. A clone size is listed for some rows: how often the clone was seen (once, few, many), or a class if it is expanded.

j_gene: TRBJ1-5; d_gene: TRBD1; abundance: -; v_gene: TRBV5-8; CDR3aa: CASSSTGGLLQPQHF; CDR3nt: TGTGCCAGCAGCTCCACAGGGGGGTTACTTCAGCCCCAGCATTTT
j_gene: TRBJ2-3; d_gene: -; abundance: -; v_gene: TRBV7-2; CDR3aa: CASSLGVGADTQYF; CDR3nt: TGTGCCAGCAGCTTAGGGGTCGGGGCAGATACGCAGTATTTT
j_gene: TRBJ2-4; d_gene: TRBD1; abundance: -; v_gene: TRBV6-5; CDR3aa: CASSQLQGERDNF; CDR3nt: TGTGCCAGCAGTCAACTACAGGGGGAAAGGGATAACTTC
j_gene: TRBJ2-5; d_gene: -; abundance: -; v_gene: TRBV2; CDR3aa: CASKYQETQYF; CDR3nt: TGTGCCAGCAAGTACCAAGAGACCCAGTACTTC
j_gene: TRBJ2-1; d_gene: TRBD2; abundance: -; v_gene: TRBV27; CDR3aa: CASSSQRGAWDEQFF; CDR3nt: TGTGCCAGCAGTTCCCAGCGGGGGGCTTGGGATGAGCAGTTCTTC
j_gene: TRBJ2-2; d_gene: TRBD2; abundance: few; v_gene: TRBV11-2; CDR3aa: CASSQGGLSGGSTGELFF; CDR3nt: TGTGCCAGCAGCCAAGGGGGGCTTAGCGGGGGGTCCACCGGGGAGCTGTTTTTT
j_gene: TRBJ2-4; d_gene: TRBD1; abundance: -; v_gene: TRBV3-1/TRBV3-2; CDR3aa: CASSPSRGAKNIQYF; CDR3nt: TGTGCCAGCAGCCCTTCCAGGGGGGCCAAAAACATTCAGTACTTC
j_gene: TRBJ1-1; d_gene: -; abundance: -; v_gene: TRBV10-2; CDR3aa: CASSVQLNTEAFF; CDR3nt: TGCGCCAGCAGTGTACAGCTTAACACTGAAGCTTTCTTT
j_gene: TRBJ1-2; d_gene: TRBD1; abundance: -; v_gene: TRBV9; CDR3aa: CASSGGTGYGYTF; CDR3nt: TGTGCCAGCAGCGGGGGGACAGGGTATGGCTACACCTTC
j_gene: TRBJ1-1; d_gene: TRBD1; abundance: -; v_gene: TRBV15; CDR3aa: CATSRGDRGDTEAFF; CDR3nt: TGTGCCACCAGCAGAGGTGACAGGGGTGACACTGAAGCTTTCTTT
j_gene: TRBJ2-1; d_gene: TRBD1; abundance: -; v_gene: TRBV3-1/TRBV3-2; CDR3aa: CASSHPGQSYNEQFF; CDR3nt: TGTGCCAGCAGCCACCCGGGACAGTCGTACAATGAGCAGTTCTTC
j_gene: TRBJ1-6; d_gene: -; abundance: -; v_gene: TRBV30; CDR3aa: CAWSAGNSPLHF; CDR3nt: TGTGCCTGGAGTGCCGGAAATTCACCCCTCCACTTT
j_gene: TRBJ2-3; d_gene: TRBD1; abundance: once; v_gene: TRBV29-1; CDR3aa: CSDRDRGTDTQYF; CDR3nt: TGCAGCGACCGGGACAGGGGGACAGATACGCAGTATTTT
j_gene: TRBJ1-5; d_gene: -; abundance: few; v_gene: TRBV24-1; CDR3aa: CATSDGGLMPQHF; CDR3nt: TGTGCCACCAGTGACGGTGGTCTTATGCCCCAGCATTTT
j_gene: TRBJ2-1; d_gene: -; abundance: -; v_gene: TRBV3-1/TRBV3-2; CDR3aa: CASSRPNRSPSSYNEQFF; CDR3nt: TGTGCCAGCAGCCGCCCGAATCGGTCCCCTAGCTCCTACAATGAGCAGTTCTTC
j_gene: TRBJ1-4; d_gene: -; abundance: -; v_gene: TRBV5-1; CDR3aa: CASSLNQRTHNEKLFF; CDR3nt: TGCGCCAGCAGCCTGAACCAGAGGACGCATAATGAAAAACTGTTTTTT
j_gene: TRBJ2-1; d_gene: -; abundance: once; v_gene: TRBV7-2; CDR3aa: CASSLDSYNEQFF; CDR3nt: TGTGCCAGCAGCTTAGACTCCTACAATGAGCAGTTCTTC
j_gene: TRBJ2-5; d_gene: TRBD2; abundance: -; v_gene: TRBV24-1; CDR3aa: CATSDPRQGGKTQYF; CDR3nt: TGTGCCACCAGTGATCCACGTCAGGGAGGGAAGACCCAGTACTTC
j_gene: TRBJ2-3; d_gene: TRBD2; abundance: few; v_gene: TRBV5-8; CDR3aa: CASPGTILSTKTDTQYF; CDR3nt: TGTGCCAGCCCAGGGACTATCCTATCGACTAAGACAGATACGCAGTATTTT
j_gene: TRBJ2-3; d_gene: -; abundance: -; v_gene: TRBV5-1; CDR3aa: CASSPLSSEDTQYF; CDR3nt: TGCGCCAGCAGTCCACTGTCCTCGGAAGATACGCAGTATTTT
j_gene: TRBJ2-5; d_gene: -; abundance: -; v_gene: TRBV2; CDR3aa: CASRQGAETQYF; CDR3nt: TGTGCCAGCAGGCAAGGGGCAGAGACCCAGTACTTC